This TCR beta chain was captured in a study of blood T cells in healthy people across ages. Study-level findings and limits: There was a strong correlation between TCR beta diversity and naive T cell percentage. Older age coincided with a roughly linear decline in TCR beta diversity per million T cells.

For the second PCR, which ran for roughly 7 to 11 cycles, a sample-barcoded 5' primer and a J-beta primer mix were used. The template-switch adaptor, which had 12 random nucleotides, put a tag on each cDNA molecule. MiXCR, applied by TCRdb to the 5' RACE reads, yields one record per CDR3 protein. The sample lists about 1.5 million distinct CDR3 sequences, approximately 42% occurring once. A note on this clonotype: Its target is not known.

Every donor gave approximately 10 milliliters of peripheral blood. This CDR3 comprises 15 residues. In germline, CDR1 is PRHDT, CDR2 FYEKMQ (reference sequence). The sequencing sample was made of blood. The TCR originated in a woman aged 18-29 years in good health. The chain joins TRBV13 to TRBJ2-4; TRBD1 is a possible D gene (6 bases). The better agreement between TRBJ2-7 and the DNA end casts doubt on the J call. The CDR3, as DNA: TGTGCCAGCAGCAAAACAGGGCTCCCACCCTACGAGCAGTACTTC. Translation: CASSKTGLPPYEQYF.